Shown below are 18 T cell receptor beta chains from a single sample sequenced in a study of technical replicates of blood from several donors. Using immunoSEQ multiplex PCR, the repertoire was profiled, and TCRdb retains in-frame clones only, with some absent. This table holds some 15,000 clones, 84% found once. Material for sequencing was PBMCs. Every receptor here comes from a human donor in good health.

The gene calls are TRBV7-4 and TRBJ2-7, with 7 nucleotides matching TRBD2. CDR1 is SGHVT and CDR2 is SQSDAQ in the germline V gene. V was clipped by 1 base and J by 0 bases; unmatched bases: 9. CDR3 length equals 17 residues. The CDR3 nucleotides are TGTGCCAGCAGCTTAGAGTCCAGCGGGAAACTCTCCTACGAGCAGTACTTC. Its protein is CASSLESSGKLSYEQYF.

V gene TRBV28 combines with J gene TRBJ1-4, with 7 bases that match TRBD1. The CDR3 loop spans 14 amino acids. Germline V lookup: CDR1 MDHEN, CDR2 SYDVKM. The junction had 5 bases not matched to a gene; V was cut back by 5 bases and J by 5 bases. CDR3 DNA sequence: TGTGCCAGCAGTATCAAACAGGGGAATGAAAAACTGTTTTTT. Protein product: CASSIKQGNEKLFF.

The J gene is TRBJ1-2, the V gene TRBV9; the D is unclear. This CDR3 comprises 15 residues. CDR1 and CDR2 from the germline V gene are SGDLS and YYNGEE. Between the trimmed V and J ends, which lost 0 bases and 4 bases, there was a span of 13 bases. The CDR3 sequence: CASSVEARPGYGYTF. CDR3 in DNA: TGTGCCAGCAGCGTAGAGGCCCGTCCAGGCTATGGCTACACCTTC.

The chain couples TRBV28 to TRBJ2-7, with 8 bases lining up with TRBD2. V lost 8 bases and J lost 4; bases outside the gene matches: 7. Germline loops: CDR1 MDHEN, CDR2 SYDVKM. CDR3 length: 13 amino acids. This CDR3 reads CASVAGGRYEQYF. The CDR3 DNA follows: TGTGCCAGCGTCGCGGGAGGTCGATACGAGCAGTACTTC.

The DNA for the CDR3 is TGTGCCAGCAGCTTAAGAGACAGCAGCCTCAACGTCCTGACTTTC. Translation gives CASSLRDSSLNVLTF. V is TRBV7-6 and J is TRBJ2-6; tentatively, D is TRBD1 (5 bases). Trimming removed 2 bases at V and 9 bases at J, with 14 bases between. CDR3 length: 15 residues. Germline V gene data show CDR1 as SGHVS and CDR2 as FNYEAQ.

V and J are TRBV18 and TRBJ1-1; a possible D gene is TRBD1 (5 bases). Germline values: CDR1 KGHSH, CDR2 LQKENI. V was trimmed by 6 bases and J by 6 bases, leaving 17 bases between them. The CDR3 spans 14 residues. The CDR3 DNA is TGTGCCAGCTCCTCTGGGGCAGGAATCGCTGAAGCTTTCTTT. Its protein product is CASSSGAGIAEAFF.

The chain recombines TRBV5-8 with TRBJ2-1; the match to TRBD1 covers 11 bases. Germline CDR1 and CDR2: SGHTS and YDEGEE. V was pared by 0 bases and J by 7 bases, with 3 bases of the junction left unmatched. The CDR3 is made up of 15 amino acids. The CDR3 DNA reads TGTGCCAGCAGCTTGGGGACAGGGGGCGGGAATGAGCAGTTCTTC. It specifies CASSLGTGGGNEQFF.

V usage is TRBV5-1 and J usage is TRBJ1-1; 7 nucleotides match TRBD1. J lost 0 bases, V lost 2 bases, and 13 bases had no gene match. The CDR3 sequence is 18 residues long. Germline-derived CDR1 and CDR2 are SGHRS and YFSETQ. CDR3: CASSLGLGGGSLNTEAFF. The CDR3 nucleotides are TGCGCCAGCAGCTTAGGCTTAGGAGGGGGCTCCCTGAACACTGAAGCTTTCTTT.

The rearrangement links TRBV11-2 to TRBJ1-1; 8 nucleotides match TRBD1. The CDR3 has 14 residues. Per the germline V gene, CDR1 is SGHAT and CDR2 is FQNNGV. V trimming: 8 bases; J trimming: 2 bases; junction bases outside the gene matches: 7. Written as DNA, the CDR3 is TGTGCCAGCGACCTACAGGGGGTAAACACTGAAGCTTTCTTT. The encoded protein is CASDLQGVNTEAFF.

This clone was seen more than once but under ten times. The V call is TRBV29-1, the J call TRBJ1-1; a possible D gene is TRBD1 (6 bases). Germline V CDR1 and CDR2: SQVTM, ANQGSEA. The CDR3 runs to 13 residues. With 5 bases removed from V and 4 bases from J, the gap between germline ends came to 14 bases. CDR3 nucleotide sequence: TGCAGCGTTCGGAGGGGGGGGTCCACTGAAGCTTTCTTT. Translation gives CSVRRGGSTEAFF.

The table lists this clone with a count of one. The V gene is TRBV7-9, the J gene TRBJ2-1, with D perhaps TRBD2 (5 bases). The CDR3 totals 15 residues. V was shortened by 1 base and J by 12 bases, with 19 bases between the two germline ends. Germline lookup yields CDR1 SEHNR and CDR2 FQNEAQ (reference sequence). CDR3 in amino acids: CASSLGTGLNLGQFF. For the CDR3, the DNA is TGTGCCAGCAGCTTAGGGACTGGCCTCAATCTCGGGCAGTTCTTC. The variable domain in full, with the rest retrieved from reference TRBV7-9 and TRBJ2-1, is DTGVSQNPRHKITKRGQNVTFRCDPISEHNRLYWYRQTLGQGPEFLTYFQNEAQLEKSRLLSDRFSAERPKGSFSTLEIQRTEQGDSAMYLCASSLGTGLNLGQFFGPGTRLTVL.

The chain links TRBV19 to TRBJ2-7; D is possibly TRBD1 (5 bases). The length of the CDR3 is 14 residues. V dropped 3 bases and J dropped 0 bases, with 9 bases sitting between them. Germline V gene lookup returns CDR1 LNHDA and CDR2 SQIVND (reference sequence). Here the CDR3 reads CASSISRVSYEQYF. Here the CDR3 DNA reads TGTGCCAGTAGTATTTCCAGGGTCTCCTACGAGCAGTACTTC.

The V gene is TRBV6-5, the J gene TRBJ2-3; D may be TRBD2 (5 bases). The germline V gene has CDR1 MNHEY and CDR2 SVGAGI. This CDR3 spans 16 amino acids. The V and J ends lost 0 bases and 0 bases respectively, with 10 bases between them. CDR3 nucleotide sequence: TGTGCCAGCAGTTACTCGTTCGGGGATAGCACAGATACGCAGTATTTT. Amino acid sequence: CASSYSFGDSTDTQYF.

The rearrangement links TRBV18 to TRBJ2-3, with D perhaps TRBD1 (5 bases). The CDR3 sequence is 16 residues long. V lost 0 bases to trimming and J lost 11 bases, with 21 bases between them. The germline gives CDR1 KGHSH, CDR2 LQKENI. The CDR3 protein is CASSPPGWEGSQGQYF. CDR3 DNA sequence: TGTGCCAGCTCACCACCCGGCTGGGAAGGGTCGCAGGGGCAGTATTTT.

The CDR3 nucleotides are TGTGCCAGCCGACCGGGAGGCACCGACAGCGGGGAGCTGTTTTTT. It is translated as CASRPGGTDSGELFF. The J gene is TRBJ2-2, the V gene TRBV28; the match to TRBD2 covers 7 bases. The V gene end was trimmed by 8 bases and the J gene end by 7 bases; junction bases not matched to a gene: 13. This CDR3 contains 15 residues. The germline V gene encodes CDR1 MDHEN and CDR2 SYDVKM.

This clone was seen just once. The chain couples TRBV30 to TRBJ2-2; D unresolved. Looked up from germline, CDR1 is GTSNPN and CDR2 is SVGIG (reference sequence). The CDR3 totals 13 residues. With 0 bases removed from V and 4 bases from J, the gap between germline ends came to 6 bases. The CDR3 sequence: CAWSVLSTGELFF. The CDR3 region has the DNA TGTGCCTGGAGTGTACTGAGCACCGGGGAGCTGTTTTTT.

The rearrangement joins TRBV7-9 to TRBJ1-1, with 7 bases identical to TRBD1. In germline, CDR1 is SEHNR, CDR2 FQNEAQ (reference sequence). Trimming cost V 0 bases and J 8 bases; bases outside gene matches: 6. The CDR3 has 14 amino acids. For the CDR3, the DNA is TGTGCCAGCAGCTTAGCGCAAGTACAGGGGGAAGCTTTCTTT. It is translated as CASSLAQVQGEAFF.

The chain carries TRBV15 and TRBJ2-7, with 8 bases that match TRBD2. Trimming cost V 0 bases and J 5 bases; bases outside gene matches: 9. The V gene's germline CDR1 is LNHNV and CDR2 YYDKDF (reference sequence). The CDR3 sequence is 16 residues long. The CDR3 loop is CATSREWTGGPHEQYF. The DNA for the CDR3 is TGTGCCACCAGCAGAGAATGGACGGGAGGGCCTCACGAGCAGTACTTC.